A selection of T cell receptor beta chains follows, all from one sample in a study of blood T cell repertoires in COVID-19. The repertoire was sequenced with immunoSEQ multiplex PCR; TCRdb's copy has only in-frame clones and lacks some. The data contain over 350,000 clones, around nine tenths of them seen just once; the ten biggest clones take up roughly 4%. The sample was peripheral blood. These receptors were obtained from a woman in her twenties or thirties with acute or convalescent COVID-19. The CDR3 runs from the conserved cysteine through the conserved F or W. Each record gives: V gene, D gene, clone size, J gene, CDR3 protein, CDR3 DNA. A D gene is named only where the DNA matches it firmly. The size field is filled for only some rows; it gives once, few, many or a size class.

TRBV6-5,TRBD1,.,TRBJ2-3,CASRSGQGGTDTQYF,TGTGCCAGCAGAAGCGGACAGGGTGGTACAGATACGCAGTATTTT
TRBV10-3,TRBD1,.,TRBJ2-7,CAISERGVRDSRGDEQYF,TGTGCCATCAGTGAGCGTGGGGTAAGGGACAGTCGAGGGGACGAGCAGTACTTC
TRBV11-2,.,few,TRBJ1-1,CASSFIPAGNTEAFF,TGTGCCAGCAGCTTTATCCCCGCGGGGAACACTGAAGCTTTCTTT
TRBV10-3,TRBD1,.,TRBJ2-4,CAITLDRGRNIQYF,TGTGCCATCACCCTTGACAGGGGGAGAAACATTCAGTACTTC
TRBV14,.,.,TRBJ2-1,CASSLQIINEQFF,TGTGCCAGCAGCCTCCAGATCATAAATGAGCAGTTCTTC
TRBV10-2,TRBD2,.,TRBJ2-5,CASKSTSNAGGPETQYF,TGCGCCAGCAAGTCCACCTCCAACGCGGGGGGCCCGGAGACCCAGTACTTC
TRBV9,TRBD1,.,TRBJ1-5,CASSGGQAGNQPQHF,TGTGCCAGCAGCGGAGGACAGGCTGGCAATCAGCCCCAGCATTTT
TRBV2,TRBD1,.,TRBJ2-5,CASSPRARDSHHF,TGTGCCAGCAGTCCCAGGGCCCGGGACAGTCACCACTTC
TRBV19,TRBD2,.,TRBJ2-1,CASSIHPGTSGGLNNEQFF,TGTGCCAGTAGTATACATCCCGGGACTAGCGGGGGTCTCAACAATGAGCAGTTCTTC
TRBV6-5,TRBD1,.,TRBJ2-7,CASTPRTGGYEQYF,TGTGCCAGCACCCCTAGGACAGGGGGGTACGAGCAGTACTTC
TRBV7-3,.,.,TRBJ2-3,CASSLSQGFGLDTQYF,TGTGCCAGCAGCCTATCCCAAGGTTTCGGACTGGATACGCAGTATTTT
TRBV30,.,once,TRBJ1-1,CAWMRNTEAFF,TGTGCCTGGATGAGGAACACTGAAGCTTTCTTT
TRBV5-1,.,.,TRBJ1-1,CASSLNRPGNTEAFF,TGCGCCAGCAGCTTAAACAGACCTGGCAACACTGAAGCTTTCTTT
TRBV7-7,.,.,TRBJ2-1,CASSLALSDEQFF,TGTGCCAGCAGCTTAGCGCTAAGCGATGAGCAGTTCTTC
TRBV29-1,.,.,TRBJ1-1,CSVEDLSQEAFF,TGCAGCGTTGAAGATCTATCCCAAGAAGCTTTCTTT
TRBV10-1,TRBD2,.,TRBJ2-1,CASSEGTRDGSEQFF,TGCGCCAGCAGTGAGGGGACTAGGGACGGGAGTGAGCAGTTCTTC
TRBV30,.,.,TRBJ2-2,CAWPLTGRETGELFF,TGTGCCTGGCCACTCACAGGGAGGGAGACCGGGGAGCTGTTTTTT
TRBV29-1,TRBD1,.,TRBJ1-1,CSVPGQGNTEAFF,TGCAGCGTTCCGGGACAGGGAAACACTGAAGCTTTCTTT
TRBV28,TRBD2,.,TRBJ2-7,CASRSGGVDNYEQYF,TGTGCCAGCAGGAGCGGGGGGGTTGACAACTACGAGCAGTACTTC
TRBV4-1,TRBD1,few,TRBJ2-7,CASSLQPPGTGYHEQYF,TGCGCCAGCAGCCTTCAACCCCCCGGGACAGGGTACCACGAGCAGTACTTC
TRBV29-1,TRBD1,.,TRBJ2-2,CSVRDRVFGGELFF,TGCAGCGTCCGGGACAGGGTGTTTGGCGGGGAGCTGTTTTTT
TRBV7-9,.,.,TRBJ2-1,CATKYAGLRDNEQFF,TGTGCCACGAAATACGCAGGTTTGAGGGACAATGAGCAGTTCTTC
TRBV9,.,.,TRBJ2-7,CASSSRGIEQYF,TGTGCCAGCAGCTCGAGGGGGATCGAGCAGTACTTC
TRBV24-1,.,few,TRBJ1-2,CATSDADSYGYTF,TGTGCCACCAGTGATGCGGACAGCTATGGCTACACCTTC
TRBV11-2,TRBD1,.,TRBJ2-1,CASSSGTGTSYNEQFF,TGTGCCAGCAGCTCCGGGACAGGGACTTCCTACAATGAGCAGTTCTTC
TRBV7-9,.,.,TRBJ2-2,CASSLGHTGELFF,TGTGCCAGCAGCCTAGGGCACACCGGGGAGCTGTTTTTT
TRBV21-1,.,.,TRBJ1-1,CASSKAKPGRGTEAFF,TGTGCCAGCAGCAAAGCGAAGCCAGGGAGGGGCACTGAAGCTTTCTTT